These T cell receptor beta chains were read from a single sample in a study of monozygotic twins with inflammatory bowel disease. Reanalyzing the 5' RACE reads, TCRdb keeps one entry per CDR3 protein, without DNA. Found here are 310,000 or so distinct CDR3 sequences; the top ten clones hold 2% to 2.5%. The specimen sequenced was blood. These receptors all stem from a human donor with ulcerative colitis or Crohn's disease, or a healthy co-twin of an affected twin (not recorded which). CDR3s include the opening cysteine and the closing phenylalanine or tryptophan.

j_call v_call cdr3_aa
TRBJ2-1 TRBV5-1 CASRNFGFNEQFF
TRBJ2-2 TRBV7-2 CASSSPGLAGGTGELFF
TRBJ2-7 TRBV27 CASSLGGISYEQYF
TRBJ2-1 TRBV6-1 CASSAGLAVENEQFF
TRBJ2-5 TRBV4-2 CASSQGSSGQETQYF
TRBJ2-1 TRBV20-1 CSAKAGGTNNEQFF
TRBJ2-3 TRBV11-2 CASSLGTAPSTDTQYF
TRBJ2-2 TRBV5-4 CASSLVGGSGELFF
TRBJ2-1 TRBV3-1 CASSQVGNNEQFF
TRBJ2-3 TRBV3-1 CASSLGSDTQYF
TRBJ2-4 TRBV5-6 CASSLQGKAKNIQYF
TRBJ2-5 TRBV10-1 CASSEGVGGEETQYF
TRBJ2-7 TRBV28 CASRPGLAGHEQYF
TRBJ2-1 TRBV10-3 CAISEGLAGDFDEQFF
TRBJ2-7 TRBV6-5 CASRRTGENEQYF
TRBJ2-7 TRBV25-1 CASSGSFPYEQYF
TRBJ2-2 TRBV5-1 CASTMGRTGELFF
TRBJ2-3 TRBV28 CASLAPDTQYF
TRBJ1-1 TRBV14 CASSPGPLGSPEAFF
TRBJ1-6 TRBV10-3 CAISTTGLDSPLHF
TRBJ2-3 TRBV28 CASSQIRTGANTQYF
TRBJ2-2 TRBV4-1 CASSRPGQGTGELFF
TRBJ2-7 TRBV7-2 CASSLGGAGYYEQYF
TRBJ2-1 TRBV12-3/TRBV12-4 CASRKSGGPHNEQFF
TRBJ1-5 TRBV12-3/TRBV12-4 CASRRGSNQPQHF
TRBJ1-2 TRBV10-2 CASSESKAANYGYTF
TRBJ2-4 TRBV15 CATSRVGGQGKNIQYF
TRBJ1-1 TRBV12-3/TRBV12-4 CASSLAGGTALMGTEAFF
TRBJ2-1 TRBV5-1 CASSQWTSGYNEQFF
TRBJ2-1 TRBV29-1 CSVAGTSGGRSYNEQFF
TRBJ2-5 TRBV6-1 CASWGPRDRQETQYF
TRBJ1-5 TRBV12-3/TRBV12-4 CASSFGGKNQPQHF
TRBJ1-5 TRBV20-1 CSGSDPDQPQHF
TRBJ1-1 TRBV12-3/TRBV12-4 CASSLSTGNTEAFF
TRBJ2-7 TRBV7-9 CASSSRDAPVYEQYF
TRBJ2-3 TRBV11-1 CASSLEMSLAGGTDTQYF
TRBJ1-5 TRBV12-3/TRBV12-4 CASRLAGNNQPQHF
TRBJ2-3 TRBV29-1 CSVAISGTVDTQYF
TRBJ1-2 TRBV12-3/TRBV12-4 CASSPGTDYGYTF
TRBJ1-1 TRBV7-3 CASSLGGPTEAFF
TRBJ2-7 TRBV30 CAWSEGPGPYEQYF
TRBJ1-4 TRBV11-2 CASSLGLGQDEKLFF